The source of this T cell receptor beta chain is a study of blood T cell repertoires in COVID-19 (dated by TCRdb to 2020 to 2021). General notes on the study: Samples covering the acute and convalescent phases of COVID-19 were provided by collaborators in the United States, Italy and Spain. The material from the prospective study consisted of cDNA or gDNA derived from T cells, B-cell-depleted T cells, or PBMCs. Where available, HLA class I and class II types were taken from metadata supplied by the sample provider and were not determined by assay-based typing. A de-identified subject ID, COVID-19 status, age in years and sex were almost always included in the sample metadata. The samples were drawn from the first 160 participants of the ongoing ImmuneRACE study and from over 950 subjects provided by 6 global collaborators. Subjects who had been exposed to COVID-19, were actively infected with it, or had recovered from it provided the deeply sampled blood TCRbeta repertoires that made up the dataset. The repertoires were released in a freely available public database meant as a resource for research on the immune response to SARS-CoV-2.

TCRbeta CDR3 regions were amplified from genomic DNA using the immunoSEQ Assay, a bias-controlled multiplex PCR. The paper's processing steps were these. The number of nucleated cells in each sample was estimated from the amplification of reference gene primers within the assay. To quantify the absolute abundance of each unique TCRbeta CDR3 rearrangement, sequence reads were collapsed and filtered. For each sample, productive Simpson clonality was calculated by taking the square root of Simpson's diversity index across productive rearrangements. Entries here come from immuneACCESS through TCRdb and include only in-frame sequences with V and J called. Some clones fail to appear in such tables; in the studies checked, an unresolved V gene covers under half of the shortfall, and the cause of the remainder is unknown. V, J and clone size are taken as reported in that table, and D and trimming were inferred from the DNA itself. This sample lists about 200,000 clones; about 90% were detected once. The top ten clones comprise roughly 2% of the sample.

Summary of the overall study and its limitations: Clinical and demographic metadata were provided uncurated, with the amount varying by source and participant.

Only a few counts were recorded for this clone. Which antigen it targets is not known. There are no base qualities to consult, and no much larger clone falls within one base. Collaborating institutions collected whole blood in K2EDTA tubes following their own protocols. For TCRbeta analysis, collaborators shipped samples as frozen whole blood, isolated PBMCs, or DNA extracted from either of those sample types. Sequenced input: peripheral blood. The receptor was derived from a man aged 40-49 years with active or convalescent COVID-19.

The CDR3 reads CASSGHNGNTEAFF. The DNA is TGTGCCAGCAGTGGTCATAACGGGAACACTGAAGCTTTCTTT. The rearranged chain carries TRBV28 and TRBJ1-1; the D gene remains uncertain. The trim is 5 bases for V and 1 base for J, with a gap of 11 bases between the germline ends. The germline V gene yields MDHEN for CDR1 and SYDVKM for CDR2. Spanning cysteine to phenylalanine, the CDR3 consists of 14 amino acids. Only the CDR3 DNA is retained, 42 bases long and in frame from the first base.